These T cell receptor beta chains were read from a single sample in a study of blood T cell repertoires in COVID-19. The data were produced by immunoSEQ multiplex PCR, yet TCRdb's version contains in-frame clones alone and is incomplete. The sample consists of 330,000 or so clones, more than 75% of them appearing once. The sequenced material came from PBMCs or T cells enriched from blood (not recorded which). These receptors were obtained from a man between 40 and 49 years old in a cohort exposed to, infected with or recovered from COVID-19 (not recorded which). CDR3s include the opening cysteine and the closing phenylalanine or tryptophan. A D gene is named only where the DNA matches it firmly. Only part of the rows carry a size: once, few, many, or a class if the clone is expanded.

v_gene	abundance	d_gene	j_gene	CDR3nt	CDR3aa
TRBV6-5	-	-	TRBJ2-7	TGTGCCAGCAGGCCCGGGACTTCAACCTACTACGAGCAGTACTTC	CASRPGTSTYYEQYF
TRBV18	once	-	TRBJ1-1	TGTGCCAGCTCACCATACTCCGATCTGAACACTGAAGCTTTCTTT	CASSPYSDLNTEAFF
TRBV3-1/TRBV3-2	-	TRBD2	TRBJ2-1	TGTGCCAGCAGCCAAGACCCCCCTCGACTAGCGGGAGGGAATGAGCAGTTCTTC	CASSQDPPRLAGGNEQFF
TRBV28	-	-	TRBJ1-4	TGTGCCAGCAGTTTTCGGCAGGGGTCGGAAAAACTGTTTTTT	CASSFRQGSEKLFF
TRBV18	-	-	TRBJ2-5	TGTGCCAGCTCACCACACAGGCGAGAGACCCAGTACTTC	CASSPHRRETQYF
TRBV4-1	-	TRBD2	TRBJ2-7	TGCGCCAGCAGCCGACAACTAGCGGGCACCTACGAGCAGTACTTC	CASSRQLAGTYEQYF
TRBV15	-	-	TRBJ1-6	TGTGCCACCAGCAGAGGGGCGGGAGGGAATTCACCCCTCCACTTT	CATSRGAGGNSPLHF
TRBV3-1/TRBV3-2	-	TRBD1	TRBJ2-7	TGTGCCAGCAGCCGGAACCCCGGGACAGGGGTCTACGAGCAGTACTTC	CASSRNPGTGVYEQYF
TRBV4-2	-	-	TRBJ2-2	TGTGCCAGCAGCCAAGAACAGGGTGTCGGGGAGCTGTTTTTT	CASSQEQGVGELFF
TRBV2	-	-	TRBJ2-1	TGTGCCAGCAGGGCAGGGTATGAGCAGTTCTTC	CASRAGYEQFF
TRBV18	-	TRBD1	TRBJ2-3	TGTGCCAGCTCACCGGGACCGGGACAGACCTTCTTTACGCAGTATTTT	CASSPGPGQTFFTQYF
TRBV27	many	-	TRBJ1-2	TGTGCCAGCAGTTTAGGTGGTCGTCAGGGTAAGAGCTACACCTTC	CASSLGGRQGKSYTF
TRBV19	few	-	TRBJ1-6	TGTGCCAGTAGTGAACAAAAGCGAGGGTTTATTTCACCCCTCCACTTT	CASSEQKRGFISPLHF
TRBV30	-	-	TRBJ2-7	TGTGCCTGGAGTGTATCGCGGACAGCCAAAGAGTACTTC	CAWSVSRTAKEYF
TRBV9	-	TRBD2	TRBJ2-1	TGTGCCAGCAGCGCTAGCGGGAGTAGCGATGAGCAGTTCTTC	CASSASGSSDEQFF
TRBV6-1	once	TRBD2	TRBJ2-2	TGTGCCAGCAGTGAAGTCATGACTAGCTTTAACACCGGGGAGCTGTTTTTT	CASSEVMTSFNTGELFF
TRBV10-2	-	TRBD1	TRBJ1-5	TGCGCCAGCAGTGAGACAGGGGGACGGTATCAGCCCCAGCATTTT	CASSETGGRYQPQHF
TRBV6-5	-	TRBD1	TRBJ1-1	TGTGCCAGCAACGACGAGGGGGCGCGAGGAGCTTTCTTT	CASNDEGARGAFF
TRBV2	-	-	TRBJ1-5	TGTGCCAGCAGTGACAGGGAGGCTCAGCCCCAGCATTTT	CASSDREAQPQHF
TRBV19	-	TRBD1	TRBJ2-7	TGTGCCAGTAGTACAACAGGGGGCACGTACGAGCAGTACTTC	CASSTTGGTYEQYF
TRBV7-2	-	-	TRBJ1-1	TGTGCCAGCAGCAGGGGTTCCGACACTGAAGCTTTCTTT	CASSRGSDTEAFF
TRBV30	-	-	TRBJ2-7	TGTGCCTGCGGATACAGGGTACAGTACTTC	CACGYRVQYF
TRBV19	-	-	TRBJ2-1	TGTGCCAGTGGTCCCCAACTATACAATGAGCAGTTCTTC	CASGPQLYNEQFF
TRBV14	-	TRBD1	TRBJ2-5	TGTGCCAGCAGCCGGACAGGGTCCTGGGGGGAGACCCAGTACTTC	CASSRTGSWGETQYF
TRBV6-2/TRBV6-3	-	-	TRBJ2-4	TGTGCCAGCAGCCCCCTAGGTAGCGGAAGAGCCAAAAACATTCAGTACTTC	CASSPLGSGRAKNIQYF
TRBV11-2	-	TRBD2	TRBJ2-1	TGTGCCAGCAGCCTAACTAGCGGTGAGCAGTTCTTC	CASSLTSGEQFF
TRBV6-1	-	-	TRBJ2-6	TGTGCCAGCAGTGAAAGCGTTTATTTCTCTGGGGCCAACGTCCTGACTTTC	CASSESVYFSGANVLTF
TRBV18	-	-	TRBJ1-2	TGTGCCAGCTCACCAGAGGGCCTAGCCTCGTATGGCTACACCTTC	CASSPEGLASYGYTF
TRBV7-3	-	TRBD2	TRBJ2-5	TGTGCCAGCAGCTTAGTCGCGGGAGGCTCAGAGACCCAGTACTTC	CASSLVAGGSETQYF
TRBV5-1	-	TRBD1	TRBJ1-2	TGCGCCAGCAGCTTGGGGGACAGATCATTTTGGGGCTACACCTTC	CASSLGDRSFWGYTF
TRBV5-1	-	TRBD1	TRBJ1-3	TGCGCCAGCAGCTTGGTTGGGACAGGCTCTGGAAACACCATATATTTT	CASSLVGTGSGNTIYF
TRBV27	-	TRBD1	TRBJ1-2	TGTGCCAGCAGTTCCCGGGACAGGGGGCACTATGGCTACACCTTC	CASSSRDRGHYGYTF
TRBV27	-	TRBD1	TRBJ1-1	TGTGCCAGCAGCCACGACAGGGCCAACAATGGTGGCACTGAAGCTTTCTTT	CASSHDRANNGGTEAFF
TRBV3-1/TRBV3-2	-	TRBD1	TRBJ1-3	TGTGCCAGCAGCCGAGGACAGGGCACTGGAAACACCATATATTTT	CASSRGQGTGNTIYF
TRBV10-1	-	TRBD2	TRBJ2-2	TGCGCCAGCAGTGAGTCCGGGAGGGTCCGGGAGCTGTTTTTT	CASSESGRVRELFF
TRBV19	-	TRBD2	TRBJ2-1	TGTGCCAGTAGTCCGGCTAGCGGGCAATACAATGAGCAGTTCTTC	CASSPASGQYNEQFF
TRBV19	-	TRBD2	TRBJ2-7	TGTGCCAGTAGTATCCGGACTCCGACTAGCGGGAGTGTCTACGAGCAGTACTTC	CASSIRTPTSGSVYEQYF
TRBV7-2	-	-	TRBJ1-2	TGTGCCAGCAGTCCTGACAGTACCTATGGCTACACCTTC	CASSPDSTYGYTF
TRBV15	-	TRBD1	TRBJ2-7	TGTGCCACCAGCAGTCTAACGACAGGGGTATACGAGCAGTACTTC	CATSSLTTGVYEQYF
TRBV2	-	-	TRBJ1-3	TGTGCCAGCAGTATTGACACCGTTGGAAACACCATATATTTT	CASSIDTVGNTIYF
TRBV7-9	once	-	TRBJ2-1	TGTGCCAGCACCTTTCCAGGGGTATACAATGAGCAGTTCTTC	CASTFPGVYNEQFF
TRBV28	-	TRBD1	TRBJ1-4	TGTGCCAGCAGTTTATTGGGACAGGGGGCGGGAGAAAAACTGTTTTTT	CASSLLGQGAGEKLFF
TRBV7-9	-	TRBD1	TRBJ1-4	TGTGCCAGCAGTTTGGACAGGGGGTATGAAAAACTGTTTTTT	CASSLDRGYEKLFF
TRBV9	-	-	TRBJ1-3	TGTGCCAGCAGCGTAGTGGACAGTCCCTCTGGAAACACCATATATTTT	CASSVVDSPSGNTIYF
TRBV5-1	-	-	TRBJ2-7	TGCGCCAGCAGCTCGCGAGCGGCCTACGAGCAGTACTTC	CASSSRAAYEQYF
TRBV11-2	-	-	TRBJ1-6	TGTGCCAGCAGCTGGACAGAGAATAATTCACCCCTCCACTTT	CASSWTENNSPLHF
TRBV28	-	-	TRBJ1-5	TGTGCCGCCCGGGAAGGACAGCTCAATCAGCCCCAGCATTTT	CAAREGQLNQPQHF
TRBV10-1	many	-	TRBJ2-5	TGCGCCAGCAGTGAGAACATTTGGGAGACCCAGTACTTC	CASSENIWETQYF
TRBV28	-	-	TRBJ1-2	TGTGCCAGCAGTTTACCCGACAATCTCTATGGCTACACCTTC	CASSLPDNLYGYTF
TRBV5-6	-	-	TRBJ2-7	TGTGCCAGCAGCTTCCAAGGAGCCTACGAGCAGTACTTC	CASSFQGAYEQYF
TRBV12-5	-	-	TRBJ1-5	TGTGCTAGTGGTTTGGGGGCAGGCAGCAATCAGCCCCAGCATTTT	CASGLGAGSNQPQHF
TRBV3-1/TRBV3-2	-	TRBD2	TRBJ2-3	TGTGCCAGCAGCCCTACTAGCGGAGCCCTCACAGATACGCAGTATTTT	CASSPTSGALTDTQYF
TRBV12-5	-	-	TRBJ2-5	TGTGCTAGTGGTTTGGATGACAGGCAAGAGACCCAGTACTTC	CASGLDDRQETQYF
TRBV5-6	-	-	TRBJ1-5	TGTGCCAGCAGCTTGGGCAGGGGCAATCAGCCCCAGCATTTT	CASSLGRGNQPQHF
TRBV3-1/TRBV3-2	-	-	TRBJ1-6	TGTGCCAGCAGCCAAGGACAGGACTATAATTCACCCCTCCACTTT	CASSQGQDYNSPLHF
TRBV25-1	-	-	TRBJ2-1	TGTGCCAGCAGTGAATTGACTAGTCGAGGGATCTACAATGAGCAGTTCTTC	CASSELTSRGIYNEQFF
TRBV5-1	-	-	TRBJ2-1	TGCGCCAGCAGCCCGGGGGGCACTACTTGGGGCAATGAGCAGTTCTTC	CASSPGGTTWGNEQFF